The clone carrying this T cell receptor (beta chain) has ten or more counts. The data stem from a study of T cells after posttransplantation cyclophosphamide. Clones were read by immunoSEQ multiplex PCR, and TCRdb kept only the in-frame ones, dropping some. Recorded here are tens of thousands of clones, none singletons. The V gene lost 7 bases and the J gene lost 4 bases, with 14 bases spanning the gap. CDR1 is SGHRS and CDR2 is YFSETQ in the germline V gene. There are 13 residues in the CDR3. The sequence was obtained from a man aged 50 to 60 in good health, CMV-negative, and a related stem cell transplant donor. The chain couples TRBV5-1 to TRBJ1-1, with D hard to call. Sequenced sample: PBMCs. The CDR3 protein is CASYFSEGTEAFF. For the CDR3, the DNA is TGCGCCAGCTATTTCAGTGAGGGCACTGAAGCTTTCTTT.